This TCR beta chain was retrieved from a study of shared clonotypes between healthy human individuals. Study in general: Every donor yielded three CD4 naive, three CD4 memory, two CD8 naive and one CD8 memory plate.

Study-level results: Memory subsets generally showed smaller estimated richness than naive subsets did. Owing to a small donor count, the genetic and exposure-history diversity represented was limited.

Method: immunoSEQ multiplex PCR; TCRdb's copy keeps in-frame clones and lacks some. The table lists about 1.4 million clones, over 95% of them singletons. V dropped 4 bases and J dropped 10; count of bases not matched to a gene: 14. This CDR3 has 16 residues. Germline assignment: CDR1 MNHEY and CDR2 SVGAGI. Remarks on this clone: Antigen unknown.

The chain couples TRBV6-5 to TRBJ2-1; 9 bases line up with TRBD2. Sequencing was done on a sample of naive CD4+ T cells sorted from blood. The subset: CD45RA+ positively selected. This receptor was taken from a man aged 25-40 years in good health. CDR3 nucleotide sequence: TGTGCCAGCAGTTCCCCCCGAGGCGGGAGGGCCAGAGAGCAGTTCTTC. Translating it yields CASSSPRGGRAREQFF.